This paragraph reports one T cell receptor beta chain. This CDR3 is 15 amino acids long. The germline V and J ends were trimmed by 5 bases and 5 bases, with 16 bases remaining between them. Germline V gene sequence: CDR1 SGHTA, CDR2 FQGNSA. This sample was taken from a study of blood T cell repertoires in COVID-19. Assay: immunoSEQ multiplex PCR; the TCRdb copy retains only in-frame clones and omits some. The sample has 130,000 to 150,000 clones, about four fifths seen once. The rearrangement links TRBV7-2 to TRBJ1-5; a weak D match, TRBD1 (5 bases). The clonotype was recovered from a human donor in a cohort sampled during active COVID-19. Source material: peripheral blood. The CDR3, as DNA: TGTGCCAGCAGCCCAAGGGCAGGGATAGATCAGCCCCAGCATTTT. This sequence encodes CASSPRAGIDQPQHF. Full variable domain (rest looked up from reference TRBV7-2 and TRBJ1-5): GAGVSQSPSNKVTEKGKDVELRCDPISGHTALYWYRQSLGQGLEFLIYFQGNSAPDKSGLPSDRFSAERTGGSVSTLTIQRTQQEDSAVYLCASSPRAGIDQPQHFGDGTRLSIL.